Given below is one TCR beta chain in context. These data belong to a study of blood T cell repertoires in COVID-19. About the study: Sample material is recorded as cDNA or gDNA derived from T cells, B-cell-depleted T cells, or PBMCs.

This CDR3 has 15 residues. After removal of 6 bases from V and 9 bases from J, the junction contained 8 bases not matched to a gene. Germline V gives CDR1 WNHNN, CDR2 SYGVQD (reference sequence). Original data processing: Estimated nucleated cell counts came from reference gene primer amplification. Produced via immunoSEQ multiplex PCR; TCRdb's table is partial and in-frame only. From that table come the V and J calls and clone size; the DNA was used to work out D and trimming. The data hold 250,000 to 350,000 clones, with nearly 90% observed a single time. The V gene is TRBV10-1, the J gene TRBJ2-1, with 13 nucleotides matching TRBD2. The clonotype originates from a woman in her late teens or twenties with acute COVID-19. Sequenced: PBMCs or T cells enriched from blood (not recorded which). As DNA, the CDR3 is TGCGCCAGCAGCTACGGACTAGCGGGAGAGGGTGAGCAGTTCTTC. This codes for CASSYGLAGEGEQFF.